The sequence of this TCR beta chain was determined in a study of blood T cell repertoires in COVID-19. Overall study: Sample material is recorded as cDNA or gDNA derived from T cells, B-cell-depleted T cells, or PBMCs.

Per the authors' pipeline: Nucleated cell number was recorded as an estimate derived from reference gene primer amplification. The table came from immunoSEQ multiplex PCR; TCRdb's copy has only in-frame clones and leaves some out. For V, J and clone size, that table is used; D and trimming come from the DNA. The sample shows fewer than 250,000 clones, about 82% of them seen only once. Clinical history reported by participants formed the basis on which cohorts were assigned. Before being deemed recovered, Cohort 3 donors had two negative PCRs, clearance, or symptom resolution. CDR3 length: 14 amino acids.

Sequencing input: PBMCs or T cells enriched from blood (not recorded which). The chain couples TRBV21-1 to TRBJ2-7; TRBD2 is the table's D call, not checked against the DNA. TRBV21-1 is described as a pseudogene. The receptor was derived from a woman aged 45-65 years who had recovered from COVID-19. The CDR3 region is CASSKWSVPYEQYF. Written as DNA, the CDR3 is TGTGCCAGCAGCAAGTGGAGCGTCCCCTACGAGCAGTACTTC.